This T cell receptor (beta chain) was retrieved from a study of human T cells and chemical hapten exposure. Time point reported: pre-sensitization, week 0. Treatment given: therapeutic diphenylcyclopropenone sensitization with weekly scalp DPC. This clonotype was recorded a few times. TCRdb reprocessed the RACE reads with MiXCR, giving one entry per CDR3 protein. The sample consists of fewer than 300,000 distinct CDR3 sequences, just under 8% of them appearing once. The receptor was isolated from a man between 18 and 29 years old with alopecia areata. Some clones in this sample may be carry-over from other donors' samples. The specimen comprised whole blood, sampled in connection with sensitization to the hapten diphenylcyclopropenone (DPC).

The CDR3 here is CASSLETDPGGTDTQYF. CDR3 DNA: TGTGCCAGCAGCTTGGAGACAGACCCCGGGGGCACAGATACGCAGTATTTT. The rearrangement uses TRBV5-6 and TRBJ2-3; the D call may be TRBD1 or TRBD2 (5 bases each). The CDR3 runs 17 residues. Trimming pared 0 bases from V and 1 base from J, leaving 15 bases between. Germline CDR1 reads SGHDT; CDR2 reads YYEEEE.